This is a list of T cell receptor beta chains from one sample in a study of cytomegalovirus exposure and HLA in healthy donors. Clones were read by immunoSEQ multiplex PCR, and TCRdb kept only the in-frame ones, dropping some. The sample consists of under 150,000 clones, 82% of them appearing once. The sequenced sample consisted of PBMCs. Source of these receptors: a male donor in good health and CMV-seronegative. Both conserved end residues are part of each CDR3. The D gene is left open where the match is weak. Clone size is shown for a subset of rows, as once, few, many or a class of expanded clone.

>NA|TRBJ1-6|TRBV12-5|once
TGTGCTAGTGGTTTGGAAACAGGGTCACCCCTCCACTTT
CASGLETGSPLHF
>NA|TRBJ2-7|TRBV30|few
TGTGCCTGGAGGGAAAGAGGCTTCTACGAGCAGTACTTC
CAWRERGFYEQYF
>NA|TRBJ2-4|TRBV11-2|NA
TGTGCCAGCAGCCCCGATGAACTAGCCAAAAACATTCAGTACTTC
CASSPDELAKNIQYF
>TRBD2|TRBJ2-5|TRBV5-1|NA
TGCGCCAGCAGCCCCCAAAAGGGTAGCGGGAGCGGTGAGCAGTACTTC
CASSPQKGSGSGEQYF
>NA|TRBJ2-2|TRBV6-6|NA
TGTGCCAGCAGCTATTACCTCCGGGCCGGGGAGCTGTTTTTT
CASSYYLRAGELFF
>NA|TRBJ2-5|TRBV2|once
TGTGCCAGCAGTCCCGCGGGGAGAGAGACCCAGTACTTC
CASSPAGRETQYF
>NA|TRBJ2-7|TRBV29-1|NA
TGCAGCGTTGTCCTTAACTACGAGCAGTACTTC
CSVVLNYEQYF
>TRBD1|TRBJ1-4|TRBV5-6|NA
TGTGCCAGCACCCGGCGGGACAGGGGGCTACGAAATGAAAAACTGTTTTTT
CASTRRDRGLRNEKLFF
>NA|TRBJ2-7|TRBV2|NA
TGTGCCAGCGGGGGCAGGGCCTACGAGCAGTACTTC
CASGGRAYEQYF
>TRBD2|TRBJ2-7|TRBV4-2|NA
TGTGCCAGCAGCCAACCTACCGATCCCAGAGCGGGGTCCTACGAGCAGTACTTC
CASSQPTDPRAGSYEQYF
>TRBD2|TRBJ2-7|TRBV9|NA
TGTGCCAGCAGCCGCGGGACTAGCGGATACTACGAGCAGTACTTC
CASSRGTSGYYEQYF
>NA|TRBJ1-1|TRBV19|NA
TGTGCCAGTAGTACCCCGGGACATCACACTGAAGCTTTCTTT
CASSTPGHHTEAFF
>TRBD2|TRBJ2-1|TRBV6-6|NA
TGTGCCAGCAGTACCCCTCCGGGGGAGGGTTACAATGAGCAGTTCTTC
CASSTPPGEGYNEQFF
>TRBD2|TRBJ2-7|TRBV30|NA
TGTGCCTGGAGTGTAGGACTAGCGACCTCCTACGAGCAGTACTTC
CAWSVGLATSYEQYF
>TRBD2|TRBJ2-7|TRBV5-5|NA
TGTGCCAGCAGCTCGACTAGCGGGAGTTACGAGCAGTACTTC
CASSSTSGSYEQYF
>TRBD1|TRBJ2-7|TRBV11-3|NA
TGTGCCAGCAGCTTATCCGGGACAGGGGACGAGCAGTACTTC
CASSLSGTGDEQYF
>NA|TRBJ1-1|TRBV5-1|NA
TGCGCCAGCAGCTTTCGGGACATCGGGACTGAAGCTTTCTTT
CASSFRDIGTEAFF
>TRBD2|TRBJ2-3|TRBV7-9|NA
TGTGCCAGCAGCCCTAGCGGGTCTAGCACAGATACGCAGTATTTT
CASSPSGSSTDTQYF
>NA|TRBJ2-7|TRBV15|NA
TGTGCCACCAGCACACCCTGGTCGGGGGGCTCATACGAGCAGTACTTC
CATSTPWSGGSYEQYF
>NA|TRBJ2-7|TRBV7-2|few
TGTGCCAGCAGCTTAGACCAGGGCGTTTCCTACGAGCAGTACTTC
CASSLDQGVSYEQYF
>NA|TRBJ2-1|TRBV6-1|NA
TGTGCCAGCAGTCCTACTAGCAACTTTGGCGATGAGCAGTTCTTC
CASSPTSNFGDEQFF
>NA|TRBJ2-7|TRBV7-9|NA
TGTGCCAGCAGCCTAGTAGGCAGGCCCCAAGACGAGCAGTACTTC
CASSLVGRPQDEQYF
>NA|TRBJ2-7|TRBV27|NA
TGTGCCAGCAGTTACCTACCACAGACCTACGAGCAGTACTTC
CASSYLPQTYEQYF
>NA|TRBJ1-1|TRBV5-1|NA
TGCGCCAGCAGCTTTACAGGCGTCACTGAAGCTTTCTTT
CASSFTGVTEAFF